The next 32 T cell receptor beta chains were all read from a single sample in a study of shared clonotypes between healthy human individuals. The assay was immunoSEQ multiplex PCR, and TCRdb's table has in-frame clones only and misses some. Counted here are a few million clones, about 94% occurring once; the ten biggest clones make up more than 0.1%. Sequenced input: naive CD4+ T cells sorted from blood. Noted subset: CD45RA+ positively selected. These receptors came from a man aged 18 to 30 in good health.

The chain links TRBV5-4 to TRBJ1-2; unclear D gene. Germline-derived CDR1 and CDR2 are SGHNT and YYREEE (reference sequence). V was clipped by 2 bases and J by 0 bases, with 11 bases between them. This CDR3 spans 15 amino acids. The CDR3 coding sequence is TGTGCCAGCAGCTTTAATCCCGGAGCTAACTATGGCTACACCTTC. It translates to CASSFNPGANYGYTF. Full variable domain (outside the CDR3, taken from reference TRBV5-4 and TRBJ1-2): ETGVTQSPTHLIKTRGQQVTLRCSSQSGHNTVSWYQQALGQGPQFIFQYYREEENGRGNFPPRFSGLQFPNYSSELNVNALELDDSALYLCASSFNPGANYGYTFGSGTRLTVV.

This clone was seen once. The chain links TRBV2 to TRBJ1-4; no clear D. Trimming removed 7 bases at V and 5 bases at J, with 8 bases between. CDR3 size: 12 residues. Germline V gives CDR1 SNHLY, CDR2 FYNNEI. As DNA, the CDR3 is TGTGCCAGCACGGGAGGGAATGAAAAACTGTTTTTT. Protein product: CASTGGNEKLFF.

The chain links TRBV28 to TRBJ1-3; 11 nucleotides agree with TRBD1. The CDR3 has 18 amino acids. V lost 2 bases to trimming and J lost 0 bases; unmatched junction nucleotides: 6. Looked up from germline, CDR1 is MDHEN and CDR2 is SYDVKM. The CDR3 DNA follows: TGTGCCAGCAGTTTACGCTCTGGGACAGGGGGCTCTGGAAACACCATATATTTT. Translating gives CASSLRSGTGGSGNTIYF.

About this clone: Within the sample, other DNA sequences also encode this same CDR3. This chain uses TRBV6-5 with TRBJ2-2; the D gene is possibly TRBD1 (5 bases). Per the germline V gene, CDR1 is MNHEY and CDR2 is SVGAGI. The CDR3 has 12 residues. V lost 6 bases and J 4 bases, leaving 6 bases between the germline ends. The DNA for the CDR3 is TGTGCCAGCAGCAGGGTCACCGGGGAGCTGTTTTTT. It yields the protein CASSRVTGELFF.

The chain combines TRBV28 with TRBJ2-7, with D possibly being TRBD1 (6 bases). This CDR3 is built from 14 residues. Germline assignment: CDR1 MDHEN and CDR2 SYDVKM. The V end was cut by 3 bases, the J end by 1 base, with 10 bases between. CDR3: CASSFLTGSYEQYF. The CDR3 nucleotides read TGTGCCAGCAGTTTTCTTACAGGGTCCTACGAGCAGTACTTC.

Note on this clone: Additional DNA sequences in this sample encode the identical CDR3. The J gene is TRBJ2-2, the V gene TRBV7-2; the match to TRBD1 covers 7 bases. The junction had 4 bases not matched to a gene; V was cut back by 5 bases and J by 4 bases. This CDR3 is 14 amino acids long. The germline CDR1 and CDR2 sequences are SGHTA and FQGNSA. The CDR3 sequence is CASSLDRSTGELFF. DNA for the CDR3: TGTGCCAGCAGCCTGGACAGGTCCACCGGGGAGCTGTTTTTT.

J is TRBJ2-3 and V is TRBV5-1; either TRBD1 or TRBD2 may supply D (5 bases each). Per the germline V gene, CDR1 is SGHRS and CDR2 is YFSETQ. The CDR3 has 12 residues. V lost 4 bases to trimming and J lost 2 bases, with 5 bases between them. CDR3: CASSGTTDTQYF. For the CDR3, the DNA is TGCGCCAGCAGCGGGACCACAGATACGCAGTATTTT.

Note on this clone: Other nucleotide sequences from this sample produce the same CDR3. The V call is TRBV18, the J call TRBJ2-3, with D tentatively TRBD2 (5 bases). V dropped 3 bases and J dropped 4 bases, with 8 bases sitting between them. Germline V gene data show CDR1 as KGHSH and CDR2 as LQKENI. The CDR3 is made up of 13 amino acids. CDR3 sequence reads: CASSPSGADTQYF. The CDR3, as DNA: TGTGCCAGCTCACCCTCCGGGGCAGATACGCAGTATTTT. The full variable domain, with the rest looked up from reference TRBV18 and TRBJ2-3, is NAGVMQNPRHLVRRRGQEARLRCSPMKGHSHVYWYRQLPEEGLKFMVYLQKENIIDESGMPKERFSAEFPKEGPSILRIQQVVRGDSAAYFCASSPSGADTQYFGPGTRLTVL.

This chain uses TRBV29-1 with TRBJ2-4; tentative D call: TRBD1 (5 bases). The ends were cut back, 7 bases at V and 4 bases at J, with 14 bases in the middle. The CDR3 loop spans 13 amino acids. Looked up from germline, CDR1 is SQVTM and CDR2 is ANQGSEA. CDR3 region: CSAHDRSKNIQYF. The CDR3 DNA reads as TGCAGCGCGCATGACAGATCTAAAAACATTCAGTACTTC.

The V call is TRBV5-6, the J call TRBJ2-7; 10 bases are shared with TRBD1. Germline CDR1 is SGHDT and CDR2 is YYEEEE. With V trimmed by 2 bases and J by 1 base, 6 bases remained unmatched. The CDR3 totals 16 residues. The CDR3 protein is CASSFGTGERSYEQYF. Here the CDR3 DNA reads TGTGCCAGCAGCTTCGGGACAGGGGAGCGTTCCTACGAGCAGTACTTC.

This chain connects TRBV18 to TRBJ1-5, with D perhaps matching TRBD1 (5 bases). V dropped 2 bases and J dropped 5 bases, with 10 bases sitting between them. The CDR3 extends over 14 amino acids. The germline gives CDR1 KGHSH, CDR2 LQKENI. The CDR3 region is CASSPEGADQPQHF. CDR3 sequence (DNA): TGTGCCAGCTCACCAGAAGGGGCCGATCAGCCCCAGCATTTT. The whole variable domain, remainder taken from reference TRBV18 and TRBJ1-5, is NAGVMQNPRHLVRRRGQEARLRCSPMKGHSHVYWYRQLPEEGLKFMVYLQKENIIDESGMPKERFSAEFPKEGPSILRIQQVVRGDSAAYFCASSPEGADQPQHFGDGTRLSIL.

The chain is built from TRBV27 and TRBJ1-6; 10 bases are shared with TRBD1. V lost 5 bases and J lost 9; bases outside the gene matches: 16. Germline loops: CDR1 MNHEY, CDR2 SMNVEV (reference sequence). There are 18 residues in the CDR3. CDR3 in DNA: TGTGCCAGCAGTCCCATTTGGCCCAGGACAGGGGGTCGTTCACCCCTCCACTTT. It is translated as CASSPIWPRTGGRSPLHF.

The V gene is TRBV9, the J gene TRBJ2-7; maybe TRBD2 (6 bases). CDR1 SGDLS and CDR2 YYNGEE come from the germline V gene. V gave up 4 bases and J gave up 4 bases, with 21 bases separating them. The CDR3 runs 16 residues. In nucleotides, the CDR3 is TGTGCCAGCAGCCCCGGGACTTCCGCTGGGGAGTACGAGCAGTACTTC. It translates to CASSPGTSAGEYEQYF.

The chain employs TRBV29-1 and TRBJ1-2; possibly TRBD1 for D (5 bases). This CDR3 has 15 residues. V lost 0 bases and J lost 6, with 17 bases in between. Germline loops: CDR1 SQVTM, CDR2 ANQGSEA. CDR3 nucleotides: TGCAGCGTTGAAGATCTAGCATCCCTGGGGGATGGCTACACCTTC. Amino acids: CSVEDLASLGDGYTF.

The chain recombines TRBV28 with TRBJ2-2; TRBD2 matches at 10 bases. Germline V gene lookup returns CDR1 MDHEN and CDR2 SYDVKM. V trimming: 8 bases; J trimming: 0 bases; junction bases outside the gene matches: 3. This CDR3 is 15 amino acids long. CDR3 in DNA: TGTGCCAGCCGTAGCGGGGGGACGAACACCGGGGAGCTGTTTTTT. Translation: CASRSGGTNTGELFF.

This chain uses TRBV30 with TRBJ2-7; D remains unclear. Trimming stripped 5 bases from V and 3 bases from J, with 8 bases between. The CDR3 consists of 11 residues. Germline CDR1 is GTSNPN and CDR2 is SVGIG (reference sequence). CDR3 coding DNA: TGTGCCTGGGGAAACTACTACGAGCAGTACTTC. Its protein is CAWGNYYEQYF.

In its sample, this clone was seen once. V is TRBV13 and J is TRBJ2-6, with TRBD2 matching 8 bases. The V gene's germline CDR1 is PRHDT and CDR2 FYEKMQ (reference sequence). The CDR3 extends over 15 amino acids. J gave up 4 bases and V 10 bases, and 9 bases lay outside the gene matches. CDR3 DNA sequence: TGTGCCACCACCCGACTAGCGATCGGGGCCAACGTCCTGACTTTC. This encodes CATTRLAIGANVLTF.

The chain links TRBV7-9 to TRBJ2-5; D tentatively fits TRBD1 or TRBD2 (5 bases each). There are 14 residues in the CDR3. Trimming took 5 bases from V and 6 from J, leaving 16 bases between them. Germline V lookup: CDR1 SEHNR, CDR2 FQNEAQ (reference sequence). CDR3 in amino acids: CASSESWGSQTQYF. The DNA of the CDR3 is TGTGCCAGCAGCGAATCTTGGGGGAGCCAGACCCAGTACTTC.

V gene TRBV25-1 combines with J gene TRBJ2-7, with TRBD2 matching 10 bases. From germline, CDR1 is MGHDK and CDR2 SYGVNS. The ends lost 1 base at V and 6 bases at J; junction bases unmatched: 6. The CDR3 covers 15 residues. The CDR3 DNA sequence: TGTGCCAGCAGTGAATGGGGTAGCGGGAGGACCGAGCAGTACTTC. Translation gives CASSEWGSGRTEQYF.

The V call is TRBV30, the J call TRBJ1-1; maybe TRBD1 (6 bases). V was cut by 1 base and J by 3 bases, with 15 bases left in between. The germline gives CDR1 GTSNPN, CDR2 SVGIG (reference sequence). CDR3 length: 15 amino acids. This CDR3 reads CAWSADRRVDTEAFF. The CDR3, as DNA: TGTGCCTGGAGTGCAGACAGGAGAGTAGACACTGAAGCTTTCTTT.

This clone was seen a single time. Other DNA sequences in this specimen translate into the identical CDR3. This chain connects TRBV30 to TRBJ2-7; D is undetermined. CDR3 size: 11 residues. The germline V gene has CDR1 GTSNPN and CDR2 SVGIG (reference sequence). The ends were cut back, 3 bases at V and 4 bases at J, with 7 bases in the middle. In DNA form, the CDR3 reads TGTGCCTGGAGAAGAGGTTACGAGCAGTACTTC. Translation: CAWRRGYEQYF. The entire variable domain, with the rest obtained from reference TRBV30 and TRBJ2-7, is as follows: SQTIHQWPATLVQPVGSPLSLECTVEGTSNPNLYWYRQAAGRGLQLLFYSVGIGQISSEVPQNLSASRPQDRQFILSSKKLLLSDSGFYLCAWRRGYEQYFGPGTRLTVT.

This clone was detected once. Other DNA sequences in the sample encode the same CDR3. This chain joins TRBV4-3 and TRBJ1-6; no clear D gene. Germline V gives CDR1 LGHNA, CDR2 YSLEER. Trimming removed 1 base from V and 3 bases from J, with 4 bases in between. The length of the CDR3 is 14 residues. The CDR3 loop is CASSQGGYNSPLHF. CDR3 sequence (DNA): TGCGCCAGCAGCCAAGGGGGCTATAATTCACCCCTCCACTTT.

The chain joins TRBV5-1 to TRBJ2-7; perhaps TRBD2 as D (5 bases). In germline, CDR1 is SGHRS, CDR2 YFSETQ. This CDR3 contains 13 residues. V was trimmed by 1 base and J by 5 bases, leaving 10 bases between them. Written as DNA, the CDR3 is TGCGCCAGCAGCTTGCTGAGAGGGAACGAGCAGTACTTC. Residues: CASSLLRGNEQYF.

The chain is built from TRBV6-1 and TRBJ1-4; D may be TRBD1 (6 bases). This CDR3 has 14 amino acids. The germline V and J ends were trimmed by 6 bases and 11 bases, with 19 bases remaining between them. CDR1 MNHNS and CDR2 SASEGT come from the germline V gene. CDR3 residues: CASRERQVREKLFF. CDR3 sequence (DNA): TGTGCCAGCAGGGAACGACAGGTTCGTGAGAAACTGTTTTTT.

On this clone: Other nucleotide sequences in the sample specify the same CDR3. The V and J genes are TRBV9 and TRBJ2-2; D ambiguous. CDR1 SGDLS and CDR2 YYNGEE come from the germline V gene. V lost 0 bases, J lost 7 bases, and 4 bases lay in between. The CDR3 loop spans 12 amino acids. CDR3 nucleotides: TGTGCCAGCAGCGTAGTCGTCGGGGAGCTGTTTTTT. As protein: CASSVVVGELFF.

The chain employs TRBV19 and TRBJ1-2, with D unclear. CDR1 LNHDA and CDR2 SQIVND come from the germline V gene (reference sequence). Between the trimmed V and J ends, which lost 10 bases and 6 bases, there was a span of 18 bases. The CDR3 is 13 residues long. CDR3 protein: CATRGMSTNGYTF. The CDR3 nucleotides are TGTGCCACGCGAGGGATGTCGACTAATGGCTACACCTTC.

V is TRBV9 and J is TRBJ2-5; the D is unclear. This CDR3 is built from 17 residues. Looked up from germline, CDR1 is SGDLS and CDR2 is YYNGEE. The germline V and J ends were trimmed by 3 bases and 1 base, with 19 bases remaining between them. The CDR3 loop is CASSEDSTFISQETQYF. CDR3 bases: TGTGCCAGCAGCGAAGACTCAACCTTCATCTCCCAAGAGACCCAGTACTTC.

This clone was seen just once. V usage is TRBV7-3 and J usage is TRBJ2-2, with 8 nucleotides matching TRBD2. From germline, CDR1 is SGHTA and CDR2 FQGTGA. J was trimmed by 1 base and V by 4 bases; bases with no gene match: 5. CDR3 length: 16 amino acids. CDR3 amino acids: CASSSPSGGNTGELFF. The DNA for the CDR3 is TGTGCCAGCAGCTCACCGAGCGGGGGGAACACCGGGGAGCTGTTTTTT.

J is TRBJ1-6 and V is TRBV28; D is ambiguous. The CDR3 length is 13 residues. Trimming took off 6 bases at V and 11 bases at J, with 14 bases between the two ends. CDR1 is MDHEN and CDR2 is SYDVKM in the germline V gene. CDR3 loop: CASSDFLKPPLHF. The CDR3 DNA is TGTGCCAGCAGCGATTTCCTGAAGCCACCCCTCCACTTT.

This clone occurred once. The chain has TRBV7-2 and TRBJ1-2; 10 bases align to TRBD1. The CDR3 spans 15 residues. CDR1 SGHTA and CDR2 FQGNSA come from the germline V gene. V lost 4 bases to trimming and J lost 4 bases; unmatched junction nucleotides: 6. The CDR3: CASSSGRQGAYGYTF. Here the CDR3 DNA reads TGTGCCAGCAGCTCGGGACGACAGGGGGCCTATGGCTACACCTTC.

V usage is TRBV5-4 and J usage is TRBJ1-1; 7 positions match TRBD1. V was pared by 5 bases and J by 5 bases, with 6 bases of the junction left unmatched. CDR3 size: 13 residues. Germline V CDR1 and CDR2: SGHNT, YYREEE (reference sequence). CDR3 in amino acids: CASRKQGWTEAFF. The CDR3 region has the DNA TGTGCCAGCAGAAAACAGGGGTGGACTGAAGCTTTCTTT. Filled out from reference TRBV5-4 and TRBJ1-1, the complete variable domain reads ETGVTQSPTHLIKTRGQQVTLRCSSQSGHNTVSWYQQALGQGPQFIFQYYREEENGRGNFPPRFSGLQFPNYSSELNVNALELDDSALYLCASRKQGWTEAFFGQGTRLTVV.

The CDR3 loop is CASSRGRTDGYTF. In nucleotides, the CDR3 is TGTGCCAGCAGCCGGGGCCGAACTGATGGCTACACCTTC. The rearrangement joins TRBV6-5 to TRBJ1-2; tentative D call: TRBD1 (5 bases). The CDR3 is made up of 13 amino acids. CDR1 is MNHEY, CDR2 SVGAGI, per germline. V was clipped by 6 bases and J by 6 bases, with 14 bases between them.